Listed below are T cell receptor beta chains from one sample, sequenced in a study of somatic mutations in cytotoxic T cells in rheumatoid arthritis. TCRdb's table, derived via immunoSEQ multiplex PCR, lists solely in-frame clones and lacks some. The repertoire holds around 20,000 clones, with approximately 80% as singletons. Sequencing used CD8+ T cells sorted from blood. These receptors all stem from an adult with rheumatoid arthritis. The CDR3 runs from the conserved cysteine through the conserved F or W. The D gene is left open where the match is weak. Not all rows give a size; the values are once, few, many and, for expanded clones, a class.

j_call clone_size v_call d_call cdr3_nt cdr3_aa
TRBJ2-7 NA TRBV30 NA TGTGCCTGGAATTCGGGACCCATTACCTACGAGCAGTACTTC CAWNSGPITYEQYF
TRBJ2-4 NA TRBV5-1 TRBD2 TGCGCCAGCAGCGTCTTAGCGGGTGGAGACAAAAACATTCAGTACTTC CASSVLAGGDKNIQYF
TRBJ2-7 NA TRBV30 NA TGTGCCTGGGTACCGGGTCATAGTAAGGACGAGCAGTACTTC CAWVPGHSKDEQYF
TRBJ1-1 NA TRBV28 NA TGTGCCAGCAGTTTGGTTACGGGGGGCGACACTGAAGCTTTCTTT CASSLVTGGDTEAFF
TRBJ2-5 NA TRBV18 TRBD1 TGTGCCAGCTCACCAACAGGGGATCCCAGAGAGACCCAGTACTTC CASSPTGDPRETQYF
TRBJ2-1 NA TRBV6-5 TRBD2 TGTGCCAGCGGGGGGCGGGGGGTAAATGAGCAGTTCTTC CASGGRGVNEQFF
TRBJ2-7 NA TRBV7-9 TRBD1 TGTGCCAGCAGCTTTGGACAGGGGGGGGAGCAGTACTTC CASSFGQGGEQYF
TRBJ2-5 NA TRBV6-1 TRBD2 TGTGCCAGCAGTTCTGCGGGGGGGCGAGAGACCCAGTACTTC CASSSAGGRETQYF
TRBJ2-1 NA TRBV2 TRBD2 TGTGCCAGCCCTGGGGCGGGAGATTACAATGAGCAGTTCTTC CASPGAGDYNEQFF
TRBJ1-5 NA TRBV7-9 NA TGTGCCAGCAGCTTAGACAGTAGCAATCAGCCCCAGCATTTT CASSLDSSNQPQHF
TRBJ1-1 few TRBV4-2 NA TGTGCCAGCTCTACTGACACCGGCGCTGAAGCTTTCTTT CASSTDTGAEAFF
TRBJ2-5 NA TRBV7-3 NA TGTGCCAGCAGCTTGTCGGTTGAGGAGACCCAGTACTTC CASSLSVEETQYF
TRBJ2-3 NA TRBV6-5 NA TGTGCCAGCAGTTCCGGTGGTACGCAGTATTTT CASSSGGTQYF
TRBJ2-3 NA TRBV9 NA TGTGCCTCAAACGGGGGCCCCTTGGGGACAGATACGCAGTATTTT CASNGGPLGTDTQYF
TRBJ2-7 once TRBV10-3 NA TGTGCCACTCAGGTGGCCGAAAGACCCTACGAGCAGTACTTC CATQVAERPYEQYF
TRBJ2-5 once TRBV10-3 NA TGTGCCACCGCTGGCGCGATCGGGTTGGAGACCCAGTACTTC CATAGAIGLETQYF
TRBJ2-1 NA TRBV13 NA TGTGCCAGCAGCTTAAGGGACTGGTCCTACAATGAGCAGTTCTTC CASSLRDWSYNEQFF
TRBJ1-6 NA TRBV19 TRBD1 TGTGCCAGTAGTCTTGGACAGGGGGCAAGCCGTACCCTCCACTTT CASSLGQGASRTLHF
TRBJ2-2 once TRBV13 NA TGTGCCAGCAGCTTTCCGGAGGGGAACACCGGGGAGCTGTTTTTT CASSFPEGNTGELFF
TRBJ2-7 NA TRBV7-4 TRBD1 TGTGCCAGCAGCTCGGGACAGGTAAGCTACGAGCAGTACTTC CASSSGQVSYEQYF
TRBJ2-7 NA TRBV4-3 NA TGCGCCAGCAGCCAAGATAGGACAGTGCTCTACGAGCAGTACTTC CASSQDRTVLYEQYF
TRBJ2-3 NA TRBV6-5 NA TGTGCCAGCAACGCGGGCCCCACAGATACGCAGTATTTT CASNAGPTDTQYF
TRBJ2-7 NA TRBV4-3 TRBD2 TGCGCCAGCAGCCAAAGCGGGAGGGCGAGCGAGCAGTACTTC CASSQSGRASEQYF
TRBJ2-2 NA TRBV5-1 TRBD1 TGCGCCAGCAGCTTGGAAGGGGACAGGGACCCGACGAACACCGGGGAGCTGTTTTTT CASSLEGDRDPTNTGELFF
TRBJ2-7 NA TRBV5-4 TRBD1 TGTGCCAGCAGCTTAGGACAGGGTGCCTACGAGCAGTACTTC CASSLGQGAYEQYF
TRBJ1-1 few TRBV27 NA TGTGCCAGCAGTTCCCTGACTGAAGCTTTCTTT CASSSLTEAFF